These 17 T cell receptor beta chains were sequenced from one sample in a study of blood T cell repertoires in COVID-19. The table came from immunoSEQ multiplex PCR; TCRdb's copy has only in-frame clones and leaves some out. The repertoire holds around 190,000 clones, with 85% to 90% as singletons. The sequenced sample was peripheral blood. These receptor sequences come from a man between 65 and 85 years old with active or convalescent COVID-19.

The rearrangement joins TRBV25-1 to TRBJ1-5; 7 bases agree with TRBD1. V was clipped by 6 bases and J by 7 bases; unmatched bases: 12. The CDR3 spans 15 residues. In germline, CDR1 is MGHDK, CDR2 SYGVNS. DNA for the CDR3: TGTGCCAGCAGCCGACTAAAGGAGGGGGCACAGCCCCAGCATTTT. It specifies CASSRLKEGAQPQHF.

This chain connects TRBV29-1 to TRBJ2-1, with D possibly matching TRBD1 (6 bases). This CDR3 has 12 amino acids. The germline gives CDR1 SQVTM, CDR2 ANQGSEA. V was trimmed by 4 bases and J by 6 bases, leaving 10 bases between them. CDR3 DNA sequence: TGCAGCGTTGTTCCCAGGGGCAATGAGCAGTTCTTC. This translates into CSVVPRGNEQFF.

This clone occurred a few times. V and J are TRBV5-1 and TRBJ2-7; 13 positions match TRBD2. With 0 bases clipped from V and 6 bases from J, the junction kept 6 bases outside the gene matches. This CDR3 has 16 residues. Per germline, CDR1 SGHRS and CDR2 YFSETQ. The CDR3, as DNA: TGCGCCAGCAGCTTGGTACTAGCGGGAGGGCCCCGCGAGCAGTACTTC. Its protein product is CASSLVLAGGPREQYF.

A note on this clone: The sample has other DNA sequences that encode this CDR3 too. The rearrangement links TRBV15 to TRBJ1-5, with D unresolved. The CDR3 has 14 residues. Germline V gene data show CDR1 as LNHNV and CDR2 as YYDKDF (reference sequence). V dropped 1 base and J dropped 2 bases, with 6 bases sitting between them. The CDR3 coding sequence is TGTGCCACCAGCAGAGGAGGCGGCAATCAGCCCCAGCATTTT. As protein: CATSRGGGNQPQHF.

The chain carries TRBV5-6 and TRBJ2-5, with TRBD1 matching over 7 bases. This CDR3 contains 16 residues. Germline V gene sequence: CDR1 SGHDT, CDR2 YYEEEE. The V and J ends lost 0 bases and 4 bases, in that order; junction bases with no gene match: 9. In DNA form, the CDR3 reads TGTGCCAGCAGCTTGGGGACAGGTTTATGGGGAGAGACCCAGTACTTC. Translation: CASSLGTGLWGETQYF.

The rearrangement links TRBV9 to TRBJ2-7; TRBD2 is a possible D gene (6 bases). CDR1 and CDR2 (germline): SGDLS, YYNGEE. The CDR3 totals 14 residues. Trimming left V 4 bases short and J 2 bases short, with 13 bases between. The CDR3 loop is CASSLQERAYEQYF. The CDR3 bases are TGTGCCAGCAGCCTCCAGGAGCGGGCCTACGAGCAGTACTTC.

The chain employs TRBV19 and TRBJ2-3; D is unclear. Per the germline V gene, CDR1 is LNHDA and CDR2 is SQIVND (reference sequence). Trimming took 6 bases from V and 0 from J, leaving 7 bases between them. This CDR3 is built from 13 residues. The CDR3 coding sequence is TGTGCCAGTAGATACGGGAGCACAGATACGCAGTATTTT. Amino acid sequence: CASRYGSTDTQYF. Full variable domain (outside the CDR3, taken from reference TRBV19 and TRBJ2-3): DGGITQSPKYLFRKEGQNVTLSCEQNLNHDAMYWYRQDPGQGLRLIYYSQIVNDFQKGDIAEGYSVSREKKESFPLTVTSAQKNPTAFYLCASRYGSTDTQYFGPGTRLTVL.

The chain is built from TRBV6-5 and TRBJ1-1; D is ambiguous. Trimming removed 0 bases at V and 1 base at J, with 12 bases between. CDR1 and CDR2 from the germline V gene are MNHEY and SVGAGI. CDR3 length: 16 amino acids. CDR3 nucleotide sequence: TGTGCCAGCAGTTACTCGACTGGGAGAGCGAACACTGAAGCTTTCTTT. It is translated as CASSYSTGRANTEAFF.

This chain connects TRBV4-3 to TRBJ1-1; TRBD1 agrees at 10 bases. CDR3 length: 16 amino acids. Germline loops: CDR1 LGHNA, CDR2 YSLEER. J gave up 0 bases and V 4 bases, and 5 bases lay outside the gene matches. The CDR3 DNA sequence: TGCGCCAGCAGCCCACGGGACAGGGGAATGAACACTGAAGCTTTCTTT. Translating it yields CASSPRDRGMNTEAFF.

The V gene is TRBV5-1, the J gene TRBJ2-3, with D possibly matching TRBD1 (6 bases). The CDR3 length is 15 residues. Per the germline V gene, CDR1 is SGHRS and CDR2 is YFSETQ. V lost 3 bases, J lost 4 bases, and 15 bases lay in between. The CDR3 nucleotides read TGCGCCAGCAGCTCGTCAGGGGATAGGGCAGATACGCAGTATTTT. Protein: CASSSSGDRADTQYF.

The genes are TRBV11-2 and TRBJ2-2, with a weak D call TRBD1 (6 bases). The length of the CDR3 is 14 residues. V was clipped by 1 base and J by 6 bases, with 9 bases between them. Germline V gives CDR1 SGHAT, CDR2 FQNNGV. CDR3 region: CASSLVGAAGELFF. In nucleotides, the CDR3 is TGTGCCAGCAGCTTAGTGGGGGCCGCCGGGGAGCTGTTTTTT.

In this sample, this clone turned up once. The CDR3 is CAWSVPSGSTDTQYF. The CDR3 DNA sequence: TGTGCCTGGAGTGTACCCAGCGGGAGCACAGATACGCAGTATTTT. This sequence joins TRBV30 and TRBJ2-3; D perhaps matches TRBD2 (6 bases). Deletions cut 0 bases from V and 0 bases from J, with 10 bases between. Germline CDR1 is GTSNPN and CDR2 is SVGIG (reference sequence). The CDR3 spans 15 residues.

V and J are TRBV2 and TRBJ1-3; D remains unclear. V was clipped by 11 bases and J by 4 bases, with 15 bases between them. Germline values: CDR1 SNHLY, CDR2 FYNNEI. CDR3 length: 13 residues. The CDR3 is CAAWGGRGNTIYF. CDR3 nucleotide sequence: TGTGCCGCCTGGGGAGGCAGGGGAAACACCATATATTTT.

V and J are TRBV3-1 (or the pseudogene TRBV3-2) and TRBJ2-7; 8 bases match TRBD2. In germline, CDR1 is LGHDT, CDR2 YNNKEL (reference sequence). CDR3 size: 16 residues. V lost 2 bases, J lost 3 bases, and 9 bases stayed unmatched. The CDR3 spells CASSQPGSGKFYEQYF. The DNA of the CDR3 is TGTGCCAGCAGCCAACCTGGTAGCGGGAAGTTCTACGAGCAGTACTTC.

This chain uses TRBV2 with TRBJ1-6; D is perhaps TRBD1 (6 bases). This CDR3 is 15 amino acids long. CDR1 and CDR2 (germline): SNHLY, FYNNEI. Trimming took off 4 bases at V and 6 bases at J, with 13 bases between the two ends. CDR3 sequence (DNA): TGTGCCAGCAGTGGGAATGGGGGCGGTAATTCACCCCTCCACTTT. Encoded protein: CASSGNGGGNSPLHF.

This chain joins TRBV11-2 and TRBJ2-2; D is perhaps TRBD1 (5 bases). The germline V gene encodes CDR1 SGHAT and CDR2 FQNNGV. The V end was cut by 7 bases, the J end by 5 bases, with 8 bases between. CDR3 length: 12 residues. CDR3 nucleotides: TGTGCCAGCAACCCAGGGACCGGGGAGCTGTTTTTT. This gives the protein CASNPGTGELFF.

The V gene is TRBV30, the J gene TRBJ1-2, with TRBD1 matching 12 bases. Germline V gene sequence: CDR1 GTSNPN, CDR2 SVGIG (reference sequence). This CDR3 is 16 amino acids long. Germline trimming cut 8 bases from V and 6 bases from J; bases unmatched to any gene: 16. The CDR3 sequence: CAQEPGQGALRDGYTF. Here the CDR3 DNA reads TGTGCCCAGGAGCCGGGACAGGGGGCTCTTAGGGATGGCTACACCTTC.